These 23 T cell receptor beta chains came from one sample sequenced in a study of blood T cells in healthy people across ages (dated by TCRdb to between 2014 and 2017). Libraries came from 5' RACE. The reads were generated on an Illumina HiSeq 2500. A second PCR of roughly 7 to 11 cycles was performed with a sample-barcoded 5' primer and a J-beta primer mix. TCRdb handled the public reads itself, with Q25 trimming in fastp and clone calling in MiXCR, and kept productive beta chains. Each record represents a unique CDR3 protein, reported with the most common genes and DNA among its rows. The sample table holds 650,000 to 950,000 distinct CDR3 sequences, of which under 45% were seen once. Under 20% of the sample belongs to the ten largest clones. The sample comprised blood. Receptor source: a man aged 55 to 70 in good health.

DNA for the CDR3: TGCGCCAGCAGAGCGGGGAGGTACAATGAGCAGTTCTTC. This translates into CASRAGRYNEQFF. The chain uses TRBV5-1 and TRBJ2-1, with TRBD2 matching over 7 bases. V lost 5 bases and J lost 4; bases outside the gene matches: 3. From germline, CDR1 is SGHRS and CDR2 YFSETQ. The CDR3 covers 13 residues.

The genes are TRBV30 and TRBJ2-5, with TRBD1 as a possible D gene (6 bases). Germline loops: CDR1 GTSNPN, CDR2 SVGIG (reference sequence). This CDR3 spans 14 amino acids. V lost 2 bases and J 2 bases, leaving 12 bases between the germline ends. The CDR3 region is CAWSPRGMQETQYF. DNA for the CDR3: TGTGCCTGGAGTCCAAGGGGGATGCAAGAGACCCAGTACTTC.

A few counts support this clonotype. The CDR3 nucleotides read TGTGCCAGCAGCTTAGGCGGACAGGGGACAGATACGCAGTATTTT. As protein: CASSLGGQGTDTQYF. The V and J genes are TRBV7-2 and TRBJ2-3; 9 positions agree with TRBD1. J was trimmed by 3 bases and V by 1 base; bases with no gene match: 2. CDR1 SGHTA and CDR2 FQGNSA come from the germline V gene. This CDR3 is built from 15 residues.

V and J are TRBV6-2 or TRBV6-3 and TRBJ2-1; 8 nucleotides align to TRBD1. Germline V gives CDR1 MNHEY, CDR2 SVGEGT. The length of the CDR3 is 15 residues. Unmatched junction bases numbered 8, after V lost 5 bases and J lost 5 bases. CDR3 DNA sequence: TGTGCCAGCAGTGGGGACAGGCGGTACAACAATGAGCAGTTCTTC. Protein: CASSGDRRYNNEQFF.

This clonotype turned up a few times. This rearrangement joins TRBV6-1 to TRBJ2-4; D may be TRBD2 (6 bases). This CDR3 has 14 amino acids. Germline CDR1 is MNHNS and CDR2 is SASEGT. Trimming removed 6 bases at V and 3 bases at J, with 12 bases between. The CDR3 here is CASRSGWDKNIQYF. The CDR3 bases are TGTGCCAGCAGGAGCGGGTGGGACAAAAACATTCAGTACTTC.

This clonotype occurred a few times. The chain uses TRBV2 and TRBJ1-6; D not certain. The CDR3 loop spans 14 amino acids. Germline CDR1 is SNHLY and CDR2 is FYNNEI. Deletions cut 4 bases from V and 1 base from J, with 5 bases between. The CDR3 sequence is CASSGESYNSPLHF. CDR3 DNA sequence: TGTGCCAGCAGTGGGGAGTCCTATAATTCACCCCTCCACTTT.

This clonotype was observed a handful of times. The CDR3 sequence is CASSPLGGKNIQYF. The CDR3 DNA follows: TGTGCCAGCAGCCCCCTCGGGGGCAAAAACATTCAGTACTTC. The chain combines TRBV7-3 with TRBJ2-4; tentative D call: TRBD2 (6 bases). Trimming pared 5 bases from V and 3 bases from J, leaving 11 bases between. This CDR3 has 14 amino acids. Looked up from germline, CDR1 is SGHTA and CDR2 is FQGTGA.

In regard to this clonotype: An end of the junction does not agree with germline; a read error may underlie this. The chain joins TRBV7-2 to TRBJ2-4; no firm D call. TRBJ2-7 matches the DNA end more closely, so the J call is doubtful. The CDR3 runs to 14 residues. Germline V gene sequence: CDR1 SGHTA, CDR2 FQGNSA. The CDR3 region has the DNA TGTGCCAGTAGCTTTGATCCGGGTCCCTACGAGCAGTACTTC. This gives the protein CASSFDPGPYEQYF.

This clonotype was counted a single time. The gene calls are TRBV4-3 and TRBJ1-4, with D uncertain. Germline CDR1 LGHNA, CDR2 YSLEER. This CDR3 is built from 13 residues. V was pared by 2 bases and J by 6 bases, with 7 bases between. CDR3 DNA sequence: TGCGCCAGCAGCCAAAATAGCCATGAAAAACTGTTTTTT. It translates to CASSQNSHEKLFF.

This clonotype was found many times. The CDR3 is CASSLGRGPTDTQYF. CDR3 in DNA: TGTGCCAGCAGCTTAGGGCGGGGCCCCACAGATACGCAGTATTTT. The V call is TRBV7-2, the J call TRBJ2-3; tentatively, D is TRBD2 (6 bases). Germline values: CDR1 SGHTA, CDR2 FQGNSA. The CDR3 covers 15 residues. The V gene lost 1 base and the J gene lost 2 bases, with 10 bases spanning the gap.

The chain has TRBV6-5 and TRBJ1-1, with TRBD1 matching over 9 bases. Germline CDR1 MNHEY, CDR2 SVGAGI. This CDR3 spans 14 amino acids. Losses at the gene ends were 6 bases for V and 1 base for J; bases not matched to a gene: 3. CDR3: CASSGQGTNTEAFF. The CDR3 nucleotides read TGTGCCAGCAGCGGACAGGGGACGAACACTGAAGCTTTCTTT.

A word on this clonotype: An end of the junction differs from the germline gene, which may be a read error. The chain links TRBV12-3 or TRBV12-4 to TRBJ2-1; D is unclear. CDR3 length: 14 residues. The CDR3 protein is CASRSSNSCNEQFF. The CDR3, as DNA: TGTGCCAGCAGATCATCAAACTCCTGCAATGAGCAGTTCTTC.

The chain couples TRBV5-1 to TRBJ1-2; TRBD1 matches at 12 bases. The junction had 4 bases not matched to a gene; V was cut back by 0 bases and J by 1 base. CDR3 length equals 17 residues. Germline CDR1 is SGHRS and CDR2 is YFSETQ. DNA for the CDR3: TGCGCCAGCAGCTTGGCGGGACAGGGGGCCGGTAACTATGGCTACACCTTC. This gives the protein CASSLAGQGAGNYGYTF.

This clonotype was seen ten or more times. The CDR3 coding sequence is TGTGCCAGCAGCTTAGCCGGGGCAAAAGAGACCCAGTACTTC. Protein: CASSLAGAKETQYF. The rearrangement joins TRBV7-2 to TRBJ2-5, with D perhaps given as TRBD1 or TRBD2 (5 bases each). CDR1 is SGHTA and CDR2 is FQGNSA in the germline V gene. The CDR3 spans 14 residues. V gave up 0 bases and J gave up 3 bases, with 8 bases separating them.

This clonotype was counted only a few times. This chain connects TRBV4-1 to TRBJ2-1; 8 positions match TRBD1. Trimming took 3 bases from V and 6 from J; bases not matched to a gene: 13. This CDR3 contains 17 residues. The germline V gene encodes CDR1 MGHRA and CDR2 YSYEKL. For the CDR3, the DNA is TGCGCCAGCAGCCACGAAAAGTTAAACAGGGGGTCCAATGAGCAGTTCTTC. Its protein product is CASSHEKLNRGSNEQFF.

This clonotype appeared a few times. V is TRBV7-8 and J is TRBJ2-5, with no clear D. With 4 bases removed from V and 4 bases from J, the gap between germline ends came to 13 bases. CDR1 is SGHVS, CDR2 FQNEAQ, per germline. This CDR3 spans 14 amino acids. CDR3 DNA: TGTGCCAGCAGCTCGGGCCTCCTGGGAGAGACCCAGTACTTC. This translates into CASSSGLLGETQYF.

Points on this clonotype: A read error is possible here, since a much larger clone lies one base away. CDR3 DNA: TGTGCCAGCAGCTGCACTAGCGGGGGGGCGGATACGCAGTATTTT. This translates into CASSCTSGGADTQYF. V gene TRBV7-8 combines with J gene TRBJ2-3; 13 bases are a match to TRBD2. The V gene end was trimmed by 4 bases and the J gene end by 6 bases; junction bases not matched to a gene: 4. CDR1 is SGHVS and CDR2 is FQNEAQ in the germline V gene. CDR3 length equals 15 residues.

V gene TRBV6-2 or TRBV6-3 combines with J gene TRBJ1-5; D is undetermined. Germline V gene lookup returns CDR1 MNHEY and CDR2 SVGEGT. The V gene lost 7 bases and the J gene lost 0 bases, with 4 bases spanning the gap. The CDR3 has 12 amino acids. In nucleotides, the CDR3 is TGTGCCAGCACGGATAGCAATCAGCCCCAGCATTTT. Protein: CASTDSNQPQHF.

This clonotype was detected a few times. The CDR3 loop is CSATRDREYNSPLHF. The CDR3 DNA sequence: TGCAGTGCAACCCGGGACAGGGAATATAATTCACCCCTCCACTTT. The V gene is TRBV20-1, the J gene TRBJ1-6; 9 bases are a match to TRBD1. Trimming took 6 bases from V and 4 from J; bases not matched to a gene: 7. This CDR3 spans 15 amino acids. Germline loops: CDR1 DFQATT, CDR2 SNEGSKA (reference sequence).

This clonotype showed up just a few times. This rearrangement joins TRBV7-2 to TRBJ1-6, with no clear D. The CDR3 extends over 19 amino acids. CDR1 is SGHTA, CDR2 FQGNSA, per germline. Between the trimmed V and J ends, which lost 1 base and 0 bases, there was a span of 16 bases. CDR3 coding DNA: TGTGCCAGCAGCTTAGTATCGACGGTCTCTAGCTCCTATAATTCACCCCTCCACTTT. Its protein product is CASSLVSTVSSSYNSPLHF.

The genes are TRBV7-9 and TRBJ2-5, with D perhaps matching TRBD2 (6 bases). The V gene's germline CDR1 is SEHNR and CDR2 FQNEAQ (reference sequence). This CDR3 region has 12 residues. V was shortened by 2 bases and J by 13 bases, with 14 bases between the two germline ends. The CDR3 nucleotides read TGTGCCAGCAGCTTATATTCGGGGGTAAGGTACTTC. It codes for CASSLYSGVRYF.

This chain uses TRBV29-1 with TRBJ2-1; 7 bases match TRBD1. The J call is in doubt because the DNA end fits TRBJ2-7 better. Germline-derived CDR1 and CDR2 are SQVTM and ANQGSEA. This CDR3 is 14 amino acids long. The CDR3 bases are TGCAGCGGGCAACGGGACCAGGGGGACAATGAGCAGTACTTC. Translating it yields CSGQRDQGDNEQYF.

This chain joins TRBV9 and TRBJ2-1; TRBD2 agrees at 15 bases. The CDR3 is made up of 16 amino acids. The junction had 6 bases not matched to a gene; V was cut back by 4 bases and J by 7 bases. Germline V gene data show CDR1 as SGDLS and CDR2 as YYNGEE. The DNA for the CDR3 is TGTGCCAGCAGCTCGCGGACTAGCGGGGGGGCTAATGAGCAGTTCTTC. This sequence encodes CASSSRTSGGANEQFF.